A single sample is the source of the 23 T cell receptor beta chains below, sequenced in a study of identical twins' blood T cells. TCRdb reprocessed the 5' RACE reads via MiXCR and lists one record per CDR3 protein. Of fewer than 450,000 distinct CDR3 sequences listed, 28% are singletons. Material: PBMCs. The receptors originated from a woman aged 18 to 55 in good health.

This clonotype was counted a few times. The chain employs TRBV5-1 and TRBJ1-1, with D uncertain. Trimming stripped 2 bases from V and 7 bases from J, with 12 bases between. Germline V gives CDR1 SGHRS, CDR2 YFSETQ. This CDR3 comprises 13 residues. CDR3 sequence (DNA): TGCGCCAGCAGCTTTCGGGTAAGCGGTGAAGCTTTCTTT. Amino acid sequence: CASSFRVSGEAFF.

The J gene is TRBJ2-2, the V gene TRBV11-2; D not certain. CDR1 is SGHAT, CDR2 FQNNGV, per germline. This CDR3 region has 15 residues. With 1 base removed from V and 4 bases from J, the gap between germline ends came to 10 bases. This chain's CDR3 is CASSLVASVTGELFF. CDR3 DNA sequence: TGTGCCAGCAGCTTAGTCGCCTCCGTCACCGGGGAGCTGTTTTTT. The whole variable domain, remainder taken from reference TRBV11-2 and TRBJ2-2, is EAGVAQSPRYKIIEKRQSVAFWCNPISGHATLYWYQQILGQGPKLLIQFQNNGVVDDSQLPKDRFSAERLKGVDSTLKIQPAKLEDSAVYLCASSLVASVTGELFFGEGSRLTVL.

The chain couples TRBV2 to TRBJ2-7, with D possibly TRBD2 on 6 matching bases. This CDR3 comprises 13 residues. The V end was cut by 4 bases, the J end by 3 bases, with 10 bases between. Germline V gene data show CDR1 as SNHLY and CDR2 as FYNNEI. CDR3 residues: CASSVREFYEQYF. CDR3 nucleotides: TGTGCCAGCAGTGTCCGGGAGTTCTACGAGCAGTACTTC. Drawing the rest from reference TRBV2 and TRBJ2-7, the complete variable domain is EPEVTQTPSHQVTQMGQEVILRCVPISNHLYFYWYRQILGQKVEFLVSFYNNEISEKSEIFDDQFSVERPDGSNFTLKIRSTKLEDSAMYFCASSVREFYEQYFGPGTRLTVT.

As DNA, the CDR3 is TGTGCCAGCAGCCTCCGTTACACGCGGGACACAGATACGCAGTATTTT. It specifies CASSLRYTRDTDTQYF. The J gene is TRBJ2-3, the V gene TRBV5-6, with TRBD2 as a possible D gene (6 bases). Per the germline V gene, CDR1 is SGHDT and CDR2 is YYEEEE. The V and J ends lost 4 bases and 2 bases respectively, with 17 bases between them. The CDR3 length is 16 residues.

As concerns this clonotype: This sequence may be a read error, since a much larger clone differs from it by one base. This rearrangement joins TRBV20-1 to TRBJ2-2; TRBD1 is a possible D gene (6 bases). Looked up from germline, CDR1 is DFQATT and CDR2 is SNEGSKA (reference sequence). The CDR3 spans 13 residues. The CDR3 DNA reads TGCATTGCTAGCAGGGGGAACACCGGGGAGCTGTTTTTT. Its translation: CIASRGNTGELFF.

This clonotype came up many times. The chain recombines TRBV6-2 or TRBV6-3 with TRBJ1-1, with TRBD1 as a possible D gene (5 bases). Germline V gives CDR1 MNHEY, CDR2 SVGEGT. CDR3 size: 12 residues. The ends were cut back, 2 bases at V and 6 bases at J, with 7 bases in the middle. CDR3 DNA: TGTGCCAGCAGTTACGGCAGGGCTGAAGCTTTCTTT. Translated, it gives CASSYGRAEAFF.

This clonotype has only a few counts. This sequence joins TRBV13 and TRBJ2-7; possible D gene TRBD2, 6 bases. The CDR3 is made up of 15 amino acids. The germline CDR1 and CDR2 sequences are PRHDT and FYEKMQ (reference sequence). V gave up 5 bases and J gave up 3 bases, with 17 bases separating them. CDR3 protein: CASSPTGVRGYEQYF. The CDR3 DNA is TGTGCCAGCAGCCCAACGGGGGTGAGAGGCTACGAGCAGTACTTC.

The chain joins TRBV20-1 to TRBJ2-3; D is perhaps TRBD2 (5 bases). The CDR3 is 16 residues long. From germline, CDR1 is DFQATT and CDR2 SNEGSKA (reference sequence). Trimming cost V 6 bases and J 1 base, with 20 bases left between them. CDR3 coding DNA: TGCAGTGCGGCCTCAGTCTTCGGGAAGGGCACAGATACGCAGTATTTT. Translated: CSAASVFGKGTDTQYF.

This clonotype was seen a single time. The chain joins TRBV3-1 to TRBJ1-6; D unclear. Per germline, CDR1 LGHDT and CDR2 YNNKEL (reference sequence). CDR3 size: 18 residues. V was cut by 1 base and J by 6 bases, with 19 bases left in between. The CDR3 sequence is CASSQGFPGLTVNSPLHF. The CDR3 DNA sequence: TGTGCCAGCAGCCAAGGTTTTCCCGGACTGACGGTTAATTCACCCCTCCACTTT.

This clonotype has just a few counts. The chain carries TRBV20-1 and TRBJ2-3; a possible D gene is TRBD2 (6 bases). Trimming removed 6 bases from V and 6 bases from J, with 19 bases in between. CDR3 size: 14 residues. CDR1 and CDR2 from the germline V gene are DFQATT and SNEGSKA (reference sequence). CDR3 sequence: CSARHGSRGDTQYF. CDR3 coding DNA: TGCAGTGCCCGCCATGGAAGCCGGGGGGATACGCAGTATTTT.

This clonotype was recorded at least ten times. The V gene is TRBV20-1, the J gene TRBJ2-1; D not certain. Per the germline V gene, CDR1 is DFQATT and CDR2 is SNEGSKA (reference sequence). CDR3 length: 12 amino acids. Deletions cut 6 bases from V and 5 bases from J, with 11 bases between. The CDR3 loop reads CSAVARDNEQFF. The CDR3 DNA sequence: TGCAGTGCCGTTGCTAGGGACAATGAGCAGTTCTTC.

This clonotype was counted ten times or more. The chain carries TRBV4-2 and TRBJ1-2; D gene unclear. The germline CDR1 and CDR2 sequences are LGHNA and YNFKEQ. V dropped 3 bases and J dropped 0 bases, with 11 bases sitting between them. This CDR3 contains 15 residues. The CDR3 DNA reads TGTGCCAGCAGCCAGGCGGCTAATACTAACTATGGCTACACCTTC. This gives the protein CASSQAANTNYGYTF.

The chain is built from TRBV20-1 and TRBJ1-2; no clear D gene. Germline lookup yields CDR1 DFQATT and CDR2 SNEGSKA (reference sequence). V dropped 0 bases and J dropped 6 bases, with 2 bases sitting between them. The CDR3 has 10 residues. CDR3 sequence (DNA): TGCAGTGCTAGAGAGGATGGCTACACCTTC. Encoded protein: CSAREDGYTF.

This chain connects TRBV3-1 to TRBJ2-3, with D possibly matching TRBD1 (5 bases). Germline V lookup: CDR1 LGHDT, CDR2 YNNKEL (reference sequence). The length of the CDR3 is 13 residues. Trimming took off 4 bases at V and 6 bases at J, with 11 bases between the two ends. For the CDR3, the DNA is TGTGCCAGCAGCCCCCCAGGGCAGGATACGCAGTATTTT. As protein: CASSPPGQDTQYF.

This clonotype was counted between two and nine times. The chain carries TRBV13 and TRBJ2-2; a weak D match, TRBD2 (5 bases). CDR1 is PRHDT and CDR2 is FYEKMQ in the germline V gene (reference sequence). The CDR3 extends over 13 amino acids. V was trimmed by 8 bases and J by 2 bases, leaving 9 bases between them. The CDR3 region is CASRGANTGELFF. CDR3 coding DNA: TGTGCCAGCCGGGGAGCAAACACCGGGGAGCTGTTTTTT.

This clonotype was seen just once. This chain uses TRBV5-5 with TRBJ2-7, with 8 bases fitting TRBD1. Germline CDR1 SGHKS, CDR2 YYEKEE (reference sequence). The junction had 5 bases not matched to a gene; V was cut back by 6 bases and J by 3 bases. The CDR3 is 13 amino acids. The CDR3 coding sequence is TGTGCCAGCAATCAGGGGGCCGACTACGAGCAGTACTTC. The encoded protein is CASNQGADYEQYF.

This chain connects TRBV18 to TRBJ2-1; D not certain. Germline-derived CDR1 and CDR2 are KGHSH and LQKENI. The CDR3 length is 15 residues. Trimming pared 6 bases from V and 0 bases from J, leaving 12 bases between. The CDR3 DNA reads as TGTGCCAGCTCTATGACATTTTACTCCTACAATGAGCAGTTCTTC. Translating gives CASSMTFYSYNEQFF.

This clonotype was recorded a few times. This chain connects TRBV3-1 to TRBJ1-2; D might be TRBD1 (5 bases). Germline CDR1 LGHDT, CDR2 YNNKEL (reference sequence). Trimming cost V 5 bases and J 8 bases, with 15 bases left between them. The CDR3 consists of 13 residues. The CDR3 bases are TGTGCCAGCAGCTACCGGGACCCAGGAGGCTACACCTTC. Encoded protein: CASSYRDPGGYTF.

This clonotype was counted only a few times. The chain has TRBV2 and TRBJ2-2; weak D call: TRBD2 (5 bases). The CDR3 contains 13 residues. Germline V lookup: CDR1 SNHLY, CDR2 FYNNEI. V lost 11 bases to trimming and J lost 5 bases, with 15 bases between them. DNA for the CDR3: TGTGCCGTGCGGGTGCAACAAACCGGGGAGCTGTTTTTT. Translation gives CAVRVQQTGELFF.

This clonotype was counted a few times. This CDR3 is CASRLPGRNYNEQFF. The CDR3 nucleotides read TGTGCCAGCAGACTACCCGGACGGAATTACAATGAGCAGTTCTTC. The genes are TRBV12-3 or TRBV12-4 and TRBJ2-1; D is unresolved. V was trimmed by 6 bases and J by 4 bases, leaving 16 bases between them. This CDR3 contains 15 residues.

This clonotype was recorded only once. This may come from a read error, since a much larger clone is one base off. The rearrangement links TRBV27 to TRBJ1-3, with 7 bases matching TRBD1. The germline V gene has CDR1 MNHEY and CDR2 SMNVEV (reference sequence). The CDR3 runs to 16 residues. The CDR3: CPSSLQGPSSGNTIYF. CDR3 in DNA: TGTCCCAGCAGTTTACAGGGGCCAAGCTCTGGAAACACCATATATTTT.

The rearrangement links TRBV19 to TRBJ1-1; D gene ambiguous. The germline CDR1 and CDR2 sequences are LNHDA and SQIVND (reference sequence). Trimming removed 5 bases from V and 7 bases from J, with 17 bases in between. The CDR3 covers 14 residues. The CDR3 loop reads CASSPRASWGEAFF. The CDR3 DNA is TGTGCCAGTAGTCCTCGGGCCTCCTGGGGTGAAGCTTTCTTT.

This clonotype turned up a few times. The V gene is TRBV27, the J gene TRBJ1-1; D unclear. Trimming shortened V by 2 bases and J by 5 bases, and 18 bases separated the two germline ends. The CDR3 covers 16 residues. Germline assignment: CDR1 MNHEY and CDR2 SMNVEV (reference sequence). CDR3 region: CASSLRFDEFVTEAFF. DNA of the CDR3: TGTGCCAGCAGTTTAAGGTTTGACGAATTCGTTACTGAAGCTTTCTTT.